The text below deals with one TCR beta chain. Unique molecular identifiers were built into the TCRbeta library. MiXCR, run by TCRdb on the PCR reads, gives a single entry per CDR3 protein. The sample yields approximately 350,000 distinct CDR3 sequences, 13% seen once. This sample was taken from a study of T-cell reconstitution after alpha-beta-depleted transplantation in children. V lost 4 bases and J lost 5, with 14 bases in between. The CDR3 covers 14 residues. Germline CDR1 and CDR2: SNHLY and FYNNEI. The sequence was obtained from a human donor who donated a stem cell graft to a child with Fanconi anemia. The specimen comprised PBMCs, sampled from the stem cell graft. This rearrangement joins TRBV2 to TRBJ2-5; D may match TRBD1 or TRBD2 (5 bases each). CDR3 sequence: CASSGSGQQETQYF. CDR3 sequence (DNA): TGTGCCAGCAGTGGGTCGGGGCAGCAGGAGACCCAGTACTTC.